This TCR beta chain is from a study of shared T cell receptors in the human thymus. V was pared by 0 bases and J by 1 base, with 8 bases of the junction left unmatched. The CDR3 consists of 18 residues. CDR1 and CDR2 (germline): SGHTA, FQGTGA. Data came from immunoSEQ multiplex PCR; TCRdb stores just in-frame clones and leaves some out. The table includes around 340,000 clones, around 93% detected once. The chain has TRBV7-3 and TRBJ1-1; the match to TRBD1 covers 10 bases. This clonotype was obtained from a human donor. The sequenced sample consisted of thymocytes. CDR3: CASSLTAGTGDGNTEAFF. CDR3 coding DNA: TGTGCCAGCAGCTTAACGGCCGGGACAGGGGATGGGAACACTGAAGCTTTCTTT.